The T cell receptor beta chain described here comes from a study of blood T cell repertoires in COVID-19. Study details: Material from acute and convalescent COVID-19 was sourced from the United States, Italy and Spain. Nucleic acid was either cDNA or gDNA, and it came from T cells, B-cell-depleted T cells, or PBMCs.

Per the authors' pipeline: Amplification with reference gene primers provided the estimates of nucleated cell counts. The data were produced by immunoSEQ multiplex PCR, yet TCRdb's version contains in-frame clones alone and is incomplete. V and J calls plus clone size are reproduced from that table; the DNA served to infer D and trimming. The table records about 90,000 clones, about 85% of them present only once. Looked up from germline, CDR1 is ENHRY and CDR2 is SYGVKD. This CDR3 contains 13 residues. Trimming took 8 bases from V and 6 from J, leaving 11 bases between them. This clonotype originated in a man aged 80 or over with active or convalescent COVID-19. This chain connects TRBV10-3 to TRBJ1-6; D perhaps matches TRBD1 (6 bases). Sequencing was performed on peripheral blood. The CDR3 reads CAIGGGPNSPLHF. The DNA of the CDR3 is TGTGCCATCGGGGGGGGGCCTAATTCACCCCTCCACTTT.